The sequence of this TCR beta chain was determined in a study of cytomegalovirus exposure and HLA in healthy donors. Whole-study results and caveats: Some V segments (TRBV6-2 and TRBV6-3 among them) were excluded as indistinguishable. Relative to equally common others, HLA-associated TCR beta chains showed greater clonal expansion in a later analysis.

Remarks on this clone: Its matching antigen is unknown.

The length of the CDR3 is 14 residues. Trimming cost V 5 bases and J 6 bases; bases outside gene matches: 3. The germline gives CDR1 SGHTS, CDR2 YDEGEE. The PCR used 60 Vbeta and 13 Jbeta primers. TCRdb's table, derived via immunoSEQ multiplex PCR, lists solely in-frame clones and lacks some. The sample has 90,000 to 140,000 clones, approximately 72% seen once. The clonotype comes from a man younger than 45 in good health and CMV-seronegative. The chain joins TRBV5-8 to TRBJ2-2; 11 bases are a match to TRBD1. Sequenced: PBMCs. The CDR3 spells CASRRDRGAGELFF. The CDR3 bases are TGTGCCAGCAGACGGGACAGGGGGGCCGGGGAGCTGTTTTTT.